The present entry profiles one T cell receptor beta chain with its context. This specimen belongs to a study of OX40 agonist ivuxolimab in advanced cancers. Study-wide background: The study treated patients with ivuxolimab, an agonistic anti-OX40 (CD134) antibody. Ivuxolimab, which patients received intravenously every 2 weeks, was dosed at 0.01 to 10 mg/kg.

Autoimmune disease history or systemic immunosuppression led to patients being barred. Researchers took blood at baseline, on cycle 4 day 1, and on cycle 7 day 1. This CDR3 is 17 amino acids long. Germline V gene sequence: CDR1 SGHTS, CDR2 YDEGEE. Trimming stripped 0 bases from V and 0 bases from J, with 10 bases between. This table comes from immunoSEQ multiplex PCR, and its TCRdb copy is limited to in-frame clones, with some not included. The sample contains around 40,000 clones, around four fifths of which appear only once. This specimen consisted of CD4+ or CD8+ T cells sorted from blood, obtained in a trial of the OX40 agonist ivuxolimab. The sequence was collected from an adult with an advanced solid tumor such as melanoma, head and neck, liver or kidney cancer. The chain joins TRBV5-8 to TRBJ1-6; TRBD1 might be the D (6 bases). The CDR3 DNA reads as TGTGCCAGCAGCTTGGAGGGGGGAGGCTCCTATAATTCACCCCTCCACTTT. Amino acids: CASSLEGGGSYNSPLHF. The complete variable domain, with remaining parts taken from reference TRBV5-8 and TRBJ1-6, reads EAGVTQSPTHLIKTRGQQATLRCSPISGHTSVYWYQQALGLGLQFLLWYDEGEERNRGNFPPRFSGRQFPNYSSELNVNALELEDSALYLCASSLEGGGSYNSPLHFGNGTRLTVT.